A selection of T cell receptor beta chains follows, all from one sample in a study of vaccination effects on CD4 cells after COVID-19. Measured with immunoSEQ multiplex PCR; TCRdb has only the in-frame clones, and not every one. The sample includes tens of thousands of clones, approximately 70% of them seen just once. For these receptors, no antigen is known. The sample consisted of CD4+ T cells from PBMCs cultured with HCoV-OC43 spike peptides, taken before COVID-19 vaccination. All receptors come from a human donor who received a COVID-19 vaccine. CDR3s include the opening cysteine and the closing phenylalanine or tryptophan. D genes are given only for firm matches. Only some rows state a clone size, as once, few, many or a class for expanded clones.

D	size	V	J	CDR3	DNA
-	-	TRBV2	TRBJ2-5	CASIGVEETQYF	TGTGCCAGCATCGGGGTGGAGGAGACCCAGTACTTC
TRBD2	-	TRBV19	TRBJ2-5	CASSIGPSGGQTQYF	TGTGCCAGTAGTATAGGACCCAGCGGGGGCCAGACCCAGTACTTC
-	few	TRBV6-6	TRBJ2-2	CASSWTETGELFF	TGTGCCAGCAGTTGGACGGAAACCGGGGAGCTGTTTTTT
TRBD1	-	TRBV27	TRBJ1-1	CASSSPLRTGLNTEAFF	TGTGCCAGCAGTTCACCCCTTCGGACAGGGTTGAACACTGAAGCTTTCTTT
-	-	TRBV5-6	TRBJ2-3	CASSLLGVVADTQYF	TGTGCCAGCAGCTTGTTAGGGGTTGTAGCGGATACGCAGTATTTT
-	-	TRBV2	TRBJ2-5	CASSWTEGETQYF	TGTGCCAGCAGTTGGACAGAGGGAGAGACCCAGTACTTC
TRBD1	-	TRBV19	TRBJ2-1	CASSLTGGLVYNEQFF	TGTGCCAGTAGCCTGACAGGGGGCCTGGTTTACAATGAGCAGTTCTTC
TRBD1	-	TRBV19	TRBJ1-3	CASSIETGQGVTSSGNTIYF	TGTGCCAGTAGTATAGAGACGGGACAGGGGGTTACCAGCTCTGGAAACACCATATATTTT
-	-	TRBV10-2	TRBJ1-5	CASGGRQTNQPQHF	TGCGCCAGCGGCGGACGGCAGACAAATCAGCCCCAGCATTTT
-	-	TRBV5-1	TRBJ2-1	CASSLWAGYSYNEQFF	TGCGCCAGCAGCTTGTGGGCCGGCTACTCCTACAATGAGCAGTTCTTC
-	-	TRBV9	TRBJ2-1	CASSVGATLNEQFF	TGTGCCAGCAGCGTAGGAGCCACTCTGAATGAGCAGTTCTTC
TRBD1	-	TRBV28	TRBJ1-2	CASSSPAGGNYGYTF	TGTGCCAGCAGTTCCCCGGCAGGGGGTAACTATGGCTACACCTTC
-	once	TRBV6-5	TRBJ1-1	CASTNPLNTEAFF	TGTGCCAGCACCAACCCACTAAACACTGAAGCTTTCTTT
-	-	TRBV10-1	TRBJ1-1	CASRQGFNTEAFF	TGCGCCAGCAGGCAGGGGTTTAACACTGAAGCTTTCTTT
-	-	TRBV5-8	TRBJ1-1	CASSLENTYTEAFF	TGTGCCAGCAGCTTGGAGAACACTTACACTGAAGCTTTCTTT
-	few	TRBV5-6	TRBJ1-5	CASSLRGTSNQPQHF	TGTGCCAGCAGCTTGCGAGGGACGAGCAATCAGCCCCAGCATTTT
-	-	TRBV27	TRBJ1-4	CASSFIGATNEKLFF	TGTGCCAGCAGTTTTATTGGGGCAACTAATGAAAAACTGTTTTTT
TRBD1	-	TRBV5-5	TRBJ2-2	CASTAQGAPGTGELFF	TGTGCCAGCACCGCGCAGGGGGCGCCGGGCACCGGGGAGCTGTTTTTT
-	few	TRBV6-5	TRBJ1-4	CASRRWWEKLFF	TGTGCCAGCCGTAGGTGGTGGGAAAAACTGTTTTTT
-	-	TRBV29-1	TRBJ2-3	CSGETGDTQYF	TGCAGCGGTGAGACTGGGGATACGCAGTATTTT
TRBD1	few	TRBV28	TRBJ1-2	CASSVKGQGANGYTF	TGTGCCAGCAGTGTAAAAGGACAGGGGGCGAATGGCTACACCTTC
-	-	TRBV6-4	TRBJ2-2	CASSEQSSLTGELFF	TGTGCCAGCAGTGAACAGTCTAGCCTAACCGGGGAGCTGTTTTTT
-	-	TRBV5-1	TRBJ2-3	CASSFQQTANPDTQYF	TGCGCCAGCAGCTTCCAACAGACAGCTAACCCAGATACGCAGTATTTT
-	-	TRBV7-2	TRBJ1-5	CASSLHGINQPQHF	TGTGCCAGCAGCTTACACGGGATCAATCAGCCCCAGCATTTT
-	-	TRBV5-1	TRBJ1-1	CASSLGAGANQMNTEAFF	TGCGCCAGCAGCTTGGGCGCAGGGGCGAACCAAATGAACACTGAAGCTTTCTTT
TRBD2	-	TRBV30	TRBJ2-3	CAWRLARLTDTQYF	TGTGCCTGGAGACTAGCGAGGTTGACAGATACGCAGTATTTT
TRBD1	few	TRBV28	TRBJ2-4	CASSLDRGRGNIQYF	TGTGCCAGCAGCCTCGACAGGGGGCGGGGAAACATTCAGTACTTC
-	-	TRBV7-8	TRBJ2-2	CASSLDRANTGELFF	TGTGCCAGCAGCTTAGACAGGGCTAACACCGGGGAGCTGTTTTTT
-	-	TRBV10-3	TRBJ1-2	CAITGGRSPGGYTF	TGTGCCATCACCGGGGGACGGAGCCCCGGTGGCTACACCTTC
-	few	TRBV19	TRBJ1-5	CASSIRGLRRDQPQHF	TGTGCCAGTAGTATTCGGGGCTTGAGGAGAGATCAGCCCCAGCATTTT
-	-	TRBV19	TRBJ1-5	CASSRDSNQPQHF	TGTGCCAGTAGTAGAGACAGCAATCAGCCCCAGCATTTT
TRBD2	-	TRBV9	TRBJ2-1	CASSPLAGGNEQFF	TGTGCCAGCAGCCCACTAGCGGGGGGGAATGAGCAGTTCTTC
-	-	TRBV28	TRBJ2-6	CASRQGGSSGANVLTF	TGTGCCAGCAGACAGGGTGGATCCTCTGGGGCCAACGTCCTGACTTTC
TRBD2	-	TRBV9	TRBJ2-3	CASSPLAGGSTDTQYF	TGTGCCAGCAGCCCTCTGGCGGGGGGTAGCACAGATACGCAGTATTTT
-	few	TRBV19	TRBJ2-2	CATHRDMNTGELFF	TGTGCCACTCACAGGGATATGAACACCGGGGAGCTGTTTTTT
-	-	TRBV28	TRBJ2-3	CASSFIGRSTDTQYF	TGTGCCAGCAGTTTCATAGGCAGGTCCACAGATACGCAGTATTTT
-	few	TRBV10-2	TRBJ1-2	CASSPPTVYGYTF	TGCGCCAGCAGTCCCCCGACGGTTTATGGCTACACCTTC
TRBD2	-	TRBV4-1	TRBJ2-5	CASSRGLAGGQETQYF	TGCGCCAGCAGTCGAGGACTAGCGGGGGGGCAAGAGACCCAGTACTTC
TRBD1	-	TRBV6-5	TRBJ1-5	CASRTGVNQPQHF	TGTGCCAGCAGGACAGGGGTCAATCAGCCCCAGCATTTT
-	-	TRBV28	TRBJ1-1	CASSLSPGWLAEAFF	TGTGCCAGCAGTTTGTCCCCCGGGTGGCTGGCTGAAGCTTTCTTT
-	-	TRBV7-9	TRBJ2-1	CASSLEGPCSYNEQFF	TGTGCCAGCAGCTTAGAAGGCCCCTGCTCCTACAATGAGCAGTTCTTC
TRBD1	-	TRBV5-5	TRBJ2-5	CASNLGATGPETQYF	TGTGCCAGCAACCTGGGGGCGACAGGGCCAGAGACCCAGTACTTC
-	-	TRBV5-1	TRBJ2-5	CASSLEPGGQETQYF	TGCGCCAGCAGCTTGGAGCCCGGGGGACAAGAGACCCAGTACTTC
TRBD2	-	TRBV5-1	TRBJ2-1	CASSLIPLAGGQVDEQFF	TGCGCCAGCAGCTTGATTCCCCTAGCGGGGGGGCAGGTGGATGAGCAGTTCTTC
-	-	TRBV5-1	TRBJ1-3	CASSPGQTGNTIYF	TGCGCCAGCAGCCCCGGACAGACTGGAAACACCATATATTTT
-	-	TRBV9	TRBJ2-3	CASSALLSTDTQYF	TGTGCCAGCAGCGCCCTACTTAGCACAGATACGCAGTATTTT
-	-	TRBV7-9	TRBJ2-1	CASSFRDSYNEQFF	TGTGCCAGCAGCTTCCGCGACTCCTACAATGAGCAGTTCTTC
-	-	TRBV18	TRBJ2-2	CASSPSYTGELFF	TGTGCCAGCTCACCGTCTTACACCGGGGAGCTGTTTTTT